This T cell receptor (beta chain) was captured in a study of T cell repertoires in cytomegalovirus infection. As for the study in general: Evidence of both CMV infection and a matching HLA type came from public TCR beta signatures.

Study-level results: The response measured ex vivo was dominated by TCR beta clonotypes (HLA-C-restricted and CMV-specific).

With respect to this clonotype: Its antigen is unknown.

Trimming removed 11 bases from V and 4 bases from J, with 18 bases in between. The V gene's germline CDR1 is SGHVS and CDR2 FNYEAQ. The CDR3 contains 14 residues. TCRdb redid the calling of the reads with MiXCR, one entry per CDR3 protein. The data show roughly 78,000 distinct CDR3 sequences, approximately 40% seen once. This receptor was identified in a human donor in good health (CMV status not recorded). Some clones in this sample may be carry-over from other donors' samples. This rearrangement joins TRBV7-6 to TRBJ1-5, with a tentative D call TRBD1 (6 bases). This specimen consisted of CD8+ T cells from cultured PBMCs, obtained from culture after CMV antigen stimulation. The CDR3 loop is CAGYGQKPNQPQHF. In DNA, the CDR3 is TGTGCCGGTTACGGACAGAAACCGAATCAGCCCCAGCATTTT.